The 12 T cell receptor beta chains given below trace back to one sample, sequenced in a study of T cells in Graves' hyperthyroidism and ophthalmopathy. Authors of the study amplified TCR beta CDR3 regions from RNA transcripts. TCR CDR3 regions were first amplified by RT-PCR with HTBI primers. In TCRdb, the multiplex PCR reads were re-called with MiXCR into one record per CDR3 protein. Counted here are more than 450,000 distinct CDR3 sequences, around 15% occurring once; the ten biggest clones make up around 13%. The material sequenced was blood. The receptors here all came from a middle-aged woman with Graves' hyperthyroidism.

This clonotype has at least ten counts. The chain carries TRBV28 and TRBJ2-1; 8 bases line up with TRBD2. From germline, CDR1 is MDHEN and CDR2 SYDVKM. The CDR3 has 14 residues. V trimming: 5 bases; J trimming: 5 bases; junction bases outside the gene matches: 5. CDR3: CASSQPTSDNEQFF. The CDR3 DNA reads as TGTGCCAGCAGTCAGCCGACTAGCGACAATGAGCAGTTCTTC.

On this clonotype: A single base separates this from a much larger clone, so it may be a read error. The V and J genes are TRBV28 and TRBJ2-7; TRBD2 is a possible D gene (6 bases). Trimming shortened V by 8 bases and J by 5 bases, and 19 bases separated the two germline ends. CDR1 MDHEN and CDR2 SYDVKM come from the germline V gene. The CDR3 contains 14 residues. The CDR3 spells CASGDRDFLHEQYF. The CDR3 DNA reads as TGTGCCAGCGGGGATCGGGACTTCCTCCACGAGCAGTACTTC. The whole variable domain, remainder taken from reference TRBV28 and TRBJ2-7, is DVKVTQSSRYLVKRTGEKVFLECVQDMDHENMFWYRQDPGLGLRLIYFSYDVKMKEKGDIPEGYSVSREKKERFSLILESASTNQTSMYLCASGDRDFLHEQYFGPGTRLTVT.

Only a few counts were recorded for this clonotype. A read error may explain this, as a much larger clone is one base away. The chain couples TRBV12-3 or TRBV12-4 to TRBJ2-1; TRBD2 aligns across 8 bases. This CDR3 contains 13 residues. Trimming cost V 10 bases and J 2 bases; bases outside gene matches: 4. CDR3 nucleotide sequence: TGTGCCAACATAGCGGGGACCTACAATGAGCAGTTCTTC. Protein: CANIAGTYNEQFF.

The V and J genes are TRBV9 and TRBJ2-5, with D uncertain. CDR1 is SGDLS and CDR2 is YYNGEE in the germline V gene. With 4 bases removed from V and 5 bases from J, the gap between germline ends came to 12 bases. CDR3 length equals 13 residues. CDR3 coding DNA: TGTGCCAGCAGCATCCACCCCGACGAGACCCAGTACTTC. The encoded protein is CASSIHPDETQYF.

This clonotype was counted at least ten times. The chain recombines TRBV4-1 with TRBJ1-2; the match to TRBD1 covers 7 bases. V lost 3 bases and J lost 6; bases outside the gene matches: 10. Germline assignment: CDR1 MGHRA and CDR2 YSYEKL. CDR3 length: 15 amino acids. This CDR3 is CASSHQTGESDGYTF. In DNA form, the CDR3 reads TGCGCCAGCAGCCACCAAACAGGGGAGTCAGATGGCTACACCTTC.

In DNA, the CDR3 is TGTGCCAGCAGTGAACTCCCCCTCCTAGCGGGAGTCTACGAGCAGTACTTC. Residues: CASSELPLLAGVYEQYF. This chain joins TRBV6-1 and TRBJ2-7, with 10 bases that match TRBD2. The CDR3 loop spans 17 amino acids. The V gene end was trimmed by 2 bases and the J gene end by 3 bases; junction bases not matched to a gene: 10. CDR1 is MNHNS and CDR2 is SASEGT in the germline V gene.

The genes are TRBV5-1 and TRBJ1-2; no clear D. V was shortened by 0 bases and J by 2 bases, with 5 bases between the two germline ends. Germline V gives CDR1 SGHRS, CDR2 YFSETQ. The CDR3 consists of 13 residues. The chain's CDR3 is CASSLGKNYGYTF. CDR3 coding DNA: TGCGCCAGCAGCTTGGGGAAAAACTATGGCTACACCTTC.

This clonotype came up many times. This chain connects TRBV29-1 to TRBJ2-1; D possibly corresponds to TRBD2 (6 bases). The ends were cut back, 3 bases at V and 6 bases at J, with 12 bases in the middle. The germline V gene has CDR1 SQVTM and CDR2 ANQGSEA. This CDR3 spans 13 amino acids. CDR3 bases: TGCAGCGTTGACCCCGGGACTTTCAATGAGCAGTTCTTC. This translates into CSVDPGTFNEQFF.

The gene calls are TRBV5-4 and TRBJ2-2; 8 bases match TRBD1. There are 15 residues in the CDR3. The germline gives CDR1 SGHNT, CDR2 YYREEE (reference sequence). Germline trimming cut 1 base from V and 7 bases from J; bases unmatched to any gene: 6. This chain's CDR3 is CASSLKQGVVGELFF. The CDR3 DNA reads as TGTGCCAGCAGCTTGAAACAGGGGGTGGTCGGGGAGCTGTTTTTT.

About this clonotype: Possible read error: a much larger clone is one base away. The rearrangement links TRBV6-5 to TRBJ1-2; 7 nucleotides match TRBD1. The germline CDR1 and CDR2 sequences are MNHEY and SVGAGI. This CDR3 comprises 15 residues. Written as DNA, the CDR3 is TGTGCCAGCAGTTACACGGGACAGCGTTCCTATGTCTACACCTTC. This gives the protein CASSYTGQRSYVYTF.

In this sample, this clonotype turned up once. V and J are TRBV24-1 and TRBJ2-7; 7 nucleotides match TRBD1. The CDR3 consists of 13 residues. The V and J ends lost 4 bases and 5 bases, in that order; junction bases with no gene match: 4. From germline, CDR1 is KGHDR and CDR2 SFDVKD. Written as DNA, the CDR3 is TGTGCCACCAGTGAATCAGACAGGGACGAGCAGTACTTC. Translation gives CATSESDRDEQYF.

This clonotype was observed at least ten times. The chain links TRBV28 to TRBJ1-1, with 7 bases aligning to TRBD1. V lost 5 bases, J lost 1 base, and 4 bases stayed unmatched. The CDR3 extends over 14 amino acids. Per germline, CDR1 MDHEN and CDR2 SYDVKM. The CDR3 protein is CASSPGGANTEAFF. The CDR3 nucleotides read TGTGCCAGCAGTCCAGGGGGTGCGAACACTGAAGCTTTCTTT.